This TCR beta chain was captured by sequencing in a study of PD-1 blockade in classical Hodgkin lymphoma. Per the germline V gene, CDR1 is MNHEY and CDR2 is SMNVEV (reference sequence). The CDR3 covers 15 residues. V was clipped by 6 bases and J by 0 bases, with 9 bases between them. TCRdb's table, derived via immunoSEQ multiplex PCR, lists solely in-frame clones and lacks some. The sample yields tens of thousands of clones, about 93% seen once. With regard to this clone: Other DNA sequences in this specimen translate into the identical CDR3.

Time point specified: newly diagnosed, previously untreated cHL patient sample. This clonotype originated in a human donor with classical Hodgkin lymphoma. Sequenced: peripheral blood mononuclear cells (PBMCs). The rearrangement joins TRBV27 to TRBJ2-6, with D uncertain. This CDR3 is CASRGFISGANVLTF. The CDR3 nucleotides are TGTGCCAGCAGGGGCTTTATCTCTGGGGCCAACGTCCTGACTTTC.